What follows describes a single T cell receptor beta chain. Its antigen is as yet unknown. This specimen belongs to a study of monozygotic twins with inflammatory bowel disease. Whole-study results and caveats: Differing T cell subtypes remained indistinguishable. Some repertoire variability may stem from patients' differing immunosuppressive treatments.

TCRdb reprocessed the 5' RACE reads; each CDR3 protein has one entry and no DNA is given. The sample includes about 300,000 distinct CDR3 sequences. Input material: blood. The source is a human donor with ulcerative colitis or Crohn's disease, or a healthy co-twin of an affected twin (not recorded which).

The CDR3 is CASSARLAGEPSYNEQFF. The chain employs TRBV11-1 and TRBJ2-1; TCRdb calls TRBD2, which cannot be checked without DNA. This CDR3 has 18 amino acids. CDR1 is SGHAT and CDR2 is FQDESV in the germline V gene (reference sequence).